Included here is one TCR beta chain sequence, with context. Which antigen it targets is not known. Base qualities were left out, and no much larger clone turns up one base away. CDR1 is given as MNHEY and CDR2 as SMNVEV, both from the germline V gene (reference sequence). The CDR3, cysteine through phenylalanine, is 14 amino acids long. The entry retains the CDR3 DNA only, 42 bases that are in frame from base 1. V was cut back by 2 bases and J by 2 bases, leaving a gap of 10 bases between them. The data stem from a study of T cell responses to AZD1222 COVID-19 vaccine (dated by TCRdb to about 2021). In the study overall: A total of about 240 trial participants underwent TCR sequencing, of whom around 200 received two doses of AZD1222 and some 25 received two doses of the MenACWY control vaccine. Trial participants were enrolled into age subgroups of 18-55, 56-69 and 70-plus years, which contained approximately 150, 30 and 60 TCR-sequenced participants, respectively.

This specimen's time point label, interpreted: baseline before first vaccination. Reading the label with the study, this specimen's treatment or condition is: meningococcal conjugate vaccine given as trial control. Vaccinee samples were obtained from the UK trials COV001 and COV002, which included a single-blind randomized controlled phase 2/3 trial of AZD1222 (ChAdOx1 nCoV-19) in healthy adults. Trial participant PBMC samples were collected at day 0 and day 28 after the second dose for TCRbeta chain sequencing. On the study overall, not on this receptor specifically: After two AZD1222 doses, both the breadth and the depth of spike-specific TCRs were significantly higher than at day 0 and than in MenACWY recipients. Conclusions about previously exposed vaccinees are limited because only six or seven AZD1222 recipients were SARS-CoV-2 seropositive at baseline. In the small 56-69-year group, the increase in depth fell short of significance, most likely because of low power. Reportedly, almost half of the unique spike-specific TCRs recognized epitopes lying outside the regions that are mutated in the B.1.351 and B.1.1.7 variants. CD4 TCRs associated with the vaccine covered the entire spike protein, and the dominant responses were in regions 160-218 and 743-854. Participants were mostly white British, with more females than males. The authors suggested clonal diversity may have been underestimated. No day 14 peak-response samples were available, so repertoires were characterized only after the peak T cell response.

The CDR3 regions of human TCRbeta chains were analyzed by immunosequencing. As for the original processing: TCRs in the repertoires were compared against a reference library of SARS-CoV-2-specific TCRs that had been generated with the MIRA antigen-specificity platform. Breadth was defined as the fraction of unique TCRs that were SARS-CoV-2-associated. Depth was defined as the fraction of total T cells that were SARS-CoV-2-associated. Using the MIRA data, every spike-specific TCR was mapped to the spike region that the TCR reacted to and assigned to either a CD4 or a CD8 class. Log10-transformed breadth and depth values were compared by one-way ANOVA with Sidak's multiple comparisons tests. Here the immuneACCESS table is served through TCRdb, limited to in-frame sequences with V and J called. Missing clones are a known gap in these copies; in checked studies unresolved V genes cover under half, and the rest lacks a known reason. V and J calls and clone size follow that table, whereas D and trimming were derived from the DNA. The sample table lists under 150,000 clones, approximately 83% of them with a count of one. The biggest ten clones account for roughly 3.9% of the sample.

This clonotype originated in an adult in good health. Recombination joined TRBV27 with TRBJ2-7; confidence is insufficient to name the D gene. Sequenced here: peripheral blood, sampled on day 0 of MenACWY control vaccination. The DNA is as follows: TGTGCCAGCAGTTTAGGTGGTTCCCCCTACGAGCAGTACTTC. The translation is CASSLGGSPYEQYF.